Presented here are 20 T cell receptor beta chains from one specimen sequenced in a study of T-cell reconstitution after alpha-beta-depleted transplantation in children (dated by TCRdb to 2015 to 2016). Receptor libraries were prepared by PCR. The data were produced on an Illumina HiSeq 2500. TCR library preparation used molecular barcoding, with unique molecular identifiers applied to normalize quantification of the TCRbeta repertoire. The public reads were quality trimmed at Q25 with fastp and then assembled into clones with MiXCR by TCRdb, keeping productive beta chains. Every entry covers one CDR3 protein and lists the most common genes and DNA from its rows. Within this sample are roughly 200,000 distinct CDR3 sequences, with about 7% of them counted one time only. 5.5% of the sample is in the top ten clones. Interpreted using the paper, the treatment or condition label stands for: allogeneic hematopoietic cell transplantation with graft depleted of TCRalphabeta T cells and CD19 B cells.

Sequencing used PBMCs, obtained before TCRalphabeta/CD19-depleted stem cell transplant. The receptor source for this set is a boy younger than 10 with acute lymphoblastic leukemia, due to receive a stem cell transplant.

This clonotype was observed a handful of times. The rearrangement joins TRBV4-3 to TRBJ1-4; 7 bases match TRBD1. The J segment lost 8 bases and the V segment lost 7 bases, leaving 10 bases of the junction unmatched. The CDR3 has 14 residues. Germline V gene sequence: CDR1 LGHNA, CDR2 YSLEER. The CDR3 is CASTHRDRGEKLFF. CDR3 nucleotide sequence: TGCGCCAGCACCCATAGGGACAGAGGAGAAAAACTGTTTTTT.

Many counts were recorded for this clonotype. The chain is built from TRBV5-1 and TRBJ2-7; weak D call: TRBD1 (5 bases). The CDR3 is 12 residues long. Per the germline V gene, CDR1 is SGHRS and CDR2 is YFSETQ. Trimming pared 0 bases from V and 6 bases from J, leaving 7 bases between. The CDR3 is CASSLDQGEQYF. In DNA form, the CDR3 reads TGCGCCAGCAGCTTGGACCAGGGCGAGCAGTACTTC.

This clonotype was counted only a few times. The CDR3 region is CSALETGNLQPQHF. CDR3 bases: TGCAGTGCCTTAGAGACAGGGAATTTACAGCCCCAGCATTTT. This chain joins TRBV20-1 and TRBJ1-5; 7 nucleotides line up with TRBD1. The germline CDR1 and CDR2 sequences are DFQATT and SNEGSKA (reference sequence). The CDR3 spans 14 residues. J gave up 7 bases and V 6 bases, and 12 bases lay outside the gene matches.

As to this clonotype: A much bigger clone sits one base away, suggesting this may be a read error. The chain employs TRBV20-1 and TRBJ2-5; D gene unclear. CDR1 and CDR2 (germline): DFQATT, SNEGSKA (reference sequence). The CDR3 loop spans 11 amino acids. In DNA, the CDR3 is TGCAGTGCTAGAAACCAAGAGGCCCAGTACTTC. Protein sequence: CSARNQEAQYF.

The chain employs TRBV6-5 and TRBJ2-4; possible D gene TRBD2, 5 bases. The V gene's germline CDR1 is MNHEY and CDR2 SVGAGI. This CDR3 comprises 16 residues. V was pared by 4 bases and J by 0 bases, with 13 bases between. CDR3: CASSLGGGLAKNIQYF. As DNA, the CDR3 is TGTGCCAGCAGTTTAGGAGGAGGCTTAGCCAAAAACATTCAGTACTTC.

This clonotype was recorded at least ten times. This chain uses TRBV28 with TRBJ1-2, with D unclear. The length of the CDR3 is 15 residues. Trimming pared 7 bases from V and 4 bases from J, leaving 19 bases between. Germline V gene data show CDR1 as MDHEN and CDR2 as SYDVKM. CDR3 protein: CASIVGRAPSYGYTF. CDR3 bases: TGTGCCAGCATAGTCGGGCGTGCGCCTTCCTATGGCTACACCTTC.

This clonotype showed up many times. This rearrangement joins TRBV7-9 to TRBJ2-5; D is unresolved. V lost 7 bases and J lost 0, with 15 bases in between. Looked up from germline, CDR1 is SEHNR and CDR2 is FQNEAQ (reference sequence). This CDR3 has 15 residues. The CDR3 region is CASNEEAGDQETQYF. CDR3 nucleotide sequence: TGTGCCAGCAACGAGGAAGCCGGCGACCAAGAGACCCAGTACTTC. Variable domain in full (rest from reference TRBV7-9 and TRBJ2-5): DTGVSQNPRHKITKRGQNVTFRCDPISEHNRLYWYRQTLGQGPEFLTYFQNEAQLEKSRLLSDRFSAERPKGSFSTLEIQRTEQGDSAMYLCASNEEAGDQETQYFGPGTRLLVL.

This clonotype turned up a few times. The V call is TRBV11-3, the J call TRBJ2-7; D is possibly TRBD1 or TRBD2 (7 bases each). The CDR3 loop spans 16 amino acids. V was pared by 7 bases and J by 1 base, with 20 bases between. Germline CDR1 SGHNT, CDR2 YENEEA. In nucleotides, the CDR3 is TGTGCCAGCACCCCAACCCAGGGGGGGGCTTCCTACGAGCAGTACTTC. It yields the protein CASTPTQGGASYEQYF.

The V gene is TRBV7-9, the J gene TRBJ1-2; D is ambiguous. Germline CDR1 SEHNR, CDR2 FQNEAQ (reference sequence). The CDR3 runs to 11 residues. V lost 2 bases and J lost 8, with 6 bases in between. CDR3 sequence: CASSLMEGYTF. The CDR3 DNA reads as TGTGCCAGCAGCTTAATGGAAGGCTACACCTTC. The whole variable domain, filled in from reference TRBV7-9 and TRBJ1-2, reads DTGVSQNPRHKITKRGQNVTFRCDPISEHNRLYWYRQTLGQGPEFLTYFQNEAQLEKSRLLSDRFSAERPKGSFSTLEIQRTEQGDSAMYLCASSLMEGYTFGSGTRLTVV.

The DNA for the CDR3 is TGTGCCAGCAGTTCGTCGGACGGGGCTCTTGGAGCTTTCTTT. Encoded protein: CASSSSDGALGAFF. The J gene is TRBJ1-1, the V gene TRBV28; tentative D call: TRBD1 (5 bases). CDR3 length equals 14 residues. CDR1 and CDR2 (germline): MDHEN, SYDVKM. Trimming stripped 4 bases from V and 10 bases from J, with 19 bases between.

At least ten counts were recorded for this clonotype. V usage is TRBV12-3 or TRBV12-4 and J usage is TRBJ1-1; TRBD1 aligns across 8 bases. The CDR3 extends over 13 amino acids. Losses at the gene ends were 6 bases for V and 4 bases for J; bases not matched to a gene: 4. CDR3 loop: CASRRQGSTEAFF. CDR3 coding DNA: TGTGCCAGCAGACGACAGGGGAGCACTGAAGCTTTCTTT.

This clonotype has just a few counts. The gene calls are TRBV5-1 and TRBJ2-3; the match to TRBD2 covers 13 bases. Losses at the gene ends were 4 bases for V and 4 bases for J; bases not matched to a gene: 6. CDR1 is SGHRS, CDR2 YFSETQ, per germline. The CDR3 has 16 amino acids. CDR3 sequence reads: CASSPGLAGLADTQYF. CDR3 bases: TGCGCCAGCAGCCCGGGACTAGCGGGGCTGGCAGATACGCAGTATTTT.

This rearrangement joins TRBV9 to TRBJ2-7; 7 positions agree with TRBD1. The V gene's germline CDR1 is SGDLS and CDR2 YYNGEE. V was pared by 2 bases and J by 2 bases, with 4 bases of the junction left unmatched. The CDR3 contains 14 residues. The CDR3 DNA follows: TGTGCCAGCAGCGTGACAGGGTCGCCCTACGAGCAGTACTTC. It specifies CASSVTGSPYEQYF.

This clonotype was picked up a small number of times. This chain joins TRBV5-1 and TRBJ1-6; no clear D. Trimming took 0 bases from V and 0 from J, leaving 19 bases between them. From germline, CDR1 is SGHRS and CDR2 YFSETQ. The CDR3 is 20 amino acids. CDR3 in DNA: TGCGCCAGCAGCTTGGAGGGCTGGGCCCCCGGAAGCTCCTATAATTCACCCCTCCACTTT. Its protein product is CASSLEGWAPGSSYNSPLHF.

A few counts support this clonotype. This chain connects TRBV12-3 or TRBV12-4 to TRBJ1-2; no reliable D call. With 0 bases removed from V and 6 bases from J, the gap between germline ends came to 8 bases. The CDR3 runs 13 residues. Here the CDR3 reads CASSLARGHGYTF. The CDR3 region has the DNA TGTGCCAGCAGTTTAGCGCGAGGGCATGGCTACACCTTC.

This clonotype was picked up many times. The chain couples TRBV3-1 to TRBJ2-5, with a tentative D call TRBD2 (5 bases). CDR1 is LGHDT, CDR2 YNNKEL, per germline (reference sequence). The CDR3 extends over 14 amino acids. Deletions cut 4 bases from V and 0 bases from J, with 9 bases between. CDR3 sequence: CASSLAGNQETQYF. The CDR3 region has the DNA TGTGCCAGCAGCCTAGCCGGGAACCAAGAGACCCAGTACTTC.

This clonotype appeared many times. V gene TRBV5-1 combines with J gene TRBJ1-3, with 9 bases aligning to TRBD1. Germline trimming cut 0 bases from V and 2 bases from J; bases unmatched to any gene: 0. CDR3 length: 15 residues. Germline values: CDR1 SGHRS, CDR2 YFSETQ. CDR3 sequence (DNA): TGCGCCAGCAGCTTGGGGGACAGGGCTGGAAACACCATATATTTT. Protein sequence: CASSLGDRAGNTIYF.

In its sample, this clonotype was seen many times. The chain is built from TRBV29-1 and TRBJ1-2; tentatively, D is TRBD1 (6 bases). Germline V gives CDR1 SQVTM, CDR2 ANQGSEA. The V end lost 6 bases, the J end lost 4 bases, and 15 bases lay between the germline ends. There are 13 residues in the CDR3. CDR3 sequence: CSVGGQWLYGYTF. The CDR3 coding sequence is TGCAGCGTCGGAGGACAGTGGCTCTATGGCTACACCTTC.

This clonotype appeared a few times. The genes are TRBV6-2 or TRBV6-3 and TRBJ1-3; D gene uncertain. This CDR3 region has 17 residues. Germline assignment: CDR1 MNHEY and CDR2 SVGEGT. V gave up 5 bases and J gave up 0 bases, with 17 bases separating them. In nucleotides, the CDR3 is TGTGCCAGCAGTCTAGATCGACCGACGGTCTCTGGAAACACCATATATTTT. Its protein is CASSLDRPTVSGNTIYF.

Ten or more counts support this clonotype. The rearrangement joins TRBV4-3 to TRBJ2-6, with unresolved D. Deletions cut 0 bases from V and 4 bases from J, with 10 bases between. The CDR3 is 16 residues long. CDR1 is LGHNA and CDR2 is YSLEER in the germline V gene. The CDR3 DNA sequence: TGCGCCAGCAGCCAAGAGGCAGGAACAGGGGCCAACGTCCTGACTTTC. It encodes CASSQEAGTGANVLTF.